Following are 7 T cell receptor beta chains from one sample sequenced in a study of Ad26.COV2.S vaccination and SARS-CoV-2 variants. The data were produced by immunoSEQ multiplex PCR, yet TCRdb's version contains in-frame clones alone and is incomplete. The sample lists about 680,000 clones, roughly 90% occurring once. Treatment here: around 19 received Ad26.COV2.S at low or high dose, single or two shots; a few received placebo; per-sample allocation not given. Each sample was drawn 63 days after the first injection (of vaccine or placebo). The sample in question was peripheral blood, obtained in a trial of Ad26.COV2.S vaccine versus placebo. The receptors originated from a person aged 18-65 years who received the Ad26.COV2.S COVID-19 vaccine or a placebo.

This chain connects TRBV11-2 to TRBJ2-2; unclear D gene. Germline CDR1 SGHAT, CDR2 FQNNGV. Trimming removed 0 bases from V and 5 bases from J, with 4 bases in between. This CDR3 has 13 residues. The CDR3 loop is CASSLEGTGELFF. DNA for the CDR3: TGTGCCAGCAGCTTAGAAGGGACCGGGGAGCTGTTTTTT.

This clone was observed a handful of times. The chain links TRBV5-1 to TRBJ1-6, with a tentative D call TRBD1 (5 bases). The V end was cut by 2 bases, the J end by 5 bases, with 11 bases between. The germline V gene has CDR1 SGHRS and CDR2 YFSETQ. CDR3 length equals 15 residues. The CDR3 here is CASSFRSQDNSPLHF. The CDR3 coding sequence is TGCGCCAGCAGCTTCCGTTCACAGGATAATTCACCCCTCCACTTT.

The V call is TRBV30, the J call TRBJ2-5, with D perhaps being TRBD1 or TRBD2 (7 bases each). V was cut by 1 base and J by 3 bases, with 15 bases left in between. This CDR3 is built from 15 residues. Germline-derived CDR1 and CDR2 are GTSNPN and SVGIG (reference sequence). CDR3 bases: TGTGCCTGGAGTGACGCAGGGGGGGTGGAAGAGACCCAGTACTTC. This encodes CAWSDAGGVEETQYF.

The chain employs TRBV7-9 and TRBJ2-2; possibly TRBD1 or TRBD2 for D (5 bases each). The CDR3 has 14 residues. V was cut by 5 bases and J by 4 bases, with 11 bases left in between. Germline V gene data show CDR1 as SEHNR and CDR2 as FQNEAQ (reference sequence). CDR3 loop: CASSGSGTTGELFF. In DNA, the CDR3 is TGTGCCAGCAGCGGATCCGGGACCACCGGGGAGCTGTTTTTT.

To note about this clone: One junction end disagrees with the germline gene, perhaps due to a read error. The chain carries TRBV25-1 and TRBJ1-1; possibly TRBD1 for D (6 bases). Germline V gene lookup returns CDR1 MGHDK and CDR2 SYGVNS. The CDR3 extends over 13 amino acids. CDR3 bases: TGTACCAGCAGTGAAAGAGGGGGAAAGGAAGCTTTCTTT. Protein sequence: CTSSERGGKEAFF.

The V gene is TRBV29-1, the J gene TRBJ2-1; D is perhaps TRBD2 (6 bases). Germline loops: CDR1 SQVTM, CDR2 ANQGSEA. There are 12 residues in the CDR3. V was shortened by 4 bases and J by 9 bases, with 13 bases between the two germline ends. CDR3: CSVAGLRGEQFF. CDR3 in DNA: TGCAGCGTTGCGGGACTCCGAGGTGAGCAGTTCTTC.

This sequence joins TRBV4-2 and TRBJ2-5; D not resolved. V was cut by 1 base and J by 1 base, with 7 bases left in between. The CDR3 consists of 14 residues. Germline V gene data show CDR1 as LGHNA and CDR2 as YNFKEQ. CDR3 residues: CASSQAAGQETQYF. DNA of the CDR3: TGTGCCAGCAGCCAAGCGGCCGGCCAAGAGACCCAGTACTTC.